The present TCR beta chain was sequenced within a study of T cell responses to AZD1222 COVID-19 vaccine. TCRdb keeps only in-frame clones here, not all; method: immunoSEQ multiplex PCR. The data contain some 100,000 clones, about 87% of them seen just once; the ten biggest clones take up 15% to 20%. This CDR3 contains 12 residues. Trimming took 4 bases from V and 7 from J, leaving 10 bases between them. CDR1 SGHDN and CDR2 FVKESK come from the germline V gene. This specimen consisted of peripheral blood, obtained on day 0 of AZD1222 vaccination. The source is an adult in good health. V is TRBV14 and J is TRBJ1-1; D remains unclear. Here the CDR3 reads CASSPLRSEAFF. Here the CDR3 DNA reads TGTGCCAGCAGCCCCCTTCGGAGTGAAGCTTTCTTT.